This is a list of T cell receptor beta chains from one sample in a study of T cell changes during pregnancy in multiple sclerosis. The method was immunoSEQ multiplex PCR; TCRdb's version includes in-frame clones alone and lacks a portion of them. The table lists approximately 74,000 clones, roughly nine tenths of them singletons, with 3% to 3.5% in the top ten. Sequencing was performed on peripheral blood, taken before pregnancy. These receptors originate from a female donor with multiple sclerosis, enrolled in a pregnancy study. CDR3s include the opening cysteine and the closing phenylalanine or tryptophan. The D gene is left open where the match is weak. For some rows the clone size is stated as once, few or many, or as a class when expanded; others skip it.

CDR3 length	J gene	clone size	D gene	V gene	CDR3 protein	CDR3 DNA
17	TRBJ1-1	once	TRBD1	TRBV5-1	CASSFRTGGLINTEAFF	TGCGCCAGCAGCTTTCGGACAGGGGGGCTTATCAACACTGAAGCTTTCTTT
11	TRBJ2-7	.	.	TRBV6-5	CASRQHYEQYF	TGTGCCAGCAGACAACACTACGAGCAGTACTTC
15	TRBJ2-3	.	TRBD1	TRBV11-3	CASSYRGTGTDTQYF	TGTGCCAGCAGCTACAGGGGAACTGGCACAGATACGCAGTATTTT
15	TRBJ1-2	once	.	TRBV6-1	CASSERGPANYGYTF	TGTGCCAGCAGTGAAAGGGGCCCCGCTAACTATGGCTACACCTTC
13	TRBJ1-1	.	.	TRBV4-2	CASSQEAGSEAFF	TGTGCCAGCAGCCAAGAGGCGGGCAGTGAAGCTTTCTTT
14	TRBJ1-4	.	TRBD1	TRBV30	CAWSVGQGGEKLFF	TGTGCCTGGAGTGTGGGACAGGGAGGTGAAAAACTGTTTTTT
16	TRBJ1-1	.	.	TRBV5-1	CASSYGVEGGDTEAFF	TGCGCCAGCAGCTACGGCGTGGAGGGGGGGGACACTGAAGCTTTCTTT
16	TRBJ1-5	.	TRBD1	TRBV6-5	CASSYSIWTGDQPQHF	TGTGCCAGCAGTTACTCGATTTGGACAGGGGATCAGCCCCAGCATTTT
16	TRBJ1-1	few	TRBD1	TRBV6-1	CASSEPAGGRATEAFF	TGTGCCAGCAGTGAACCAGCAGGGGGCAGGGCCACTGAAGCTTTCTTT
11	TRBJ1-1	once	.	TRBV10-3	CASATGSEAFF	TGTGCCTCCGCAACCGGGAGCGAAGCTTTCTTT
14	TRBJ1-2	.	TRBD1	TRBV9	CASTVGTGGYGYTF	TGTGCCAGCACCGTAGGGACAGGGGGTTATGGCTACACCTTC
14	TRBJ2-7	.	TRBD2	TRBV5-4	CASRSGTSGYEQYF	TGTGCCAGCAGGTCGGGGACTAGTGGCTACGAGCAGTACTTC
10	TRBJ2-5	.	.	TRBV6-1	CASSLETQYF	TGTGCCAGCAGTCTGGAGACCCAGTACTTC
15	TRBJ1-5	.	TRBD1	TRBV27	CASRRGQGGNQPQHF	TGTGCCAGCAGGCGCGGACAGGGAGGCAATCAGCCCCAGCATTTT
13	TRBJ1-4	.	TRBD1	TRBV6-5	CASSYGTGEKLFF	TGTGCCAGCAGTTACGGGACAGGTGAAAAACTGTTTTTT
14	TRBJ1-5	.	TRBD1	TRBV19	CASSRQGSNQPQHF	TGTGCCAGTAGTAGACAGGGGAGCAATCAGCCCCAGCATTTT
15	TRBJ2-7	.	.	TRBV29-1	CSVESPGFTSYEQYF	TGCAGCGTCGAATCTCCAGGCTTTACCTCCTACGAGCAGTACTTC
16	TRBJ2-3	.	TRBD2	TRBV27	CASSSAGLASTDTQYF	TGTGCCAGCAGTTCCGCGGGACTAGCTTCCACAGATACGCAGTATTTT
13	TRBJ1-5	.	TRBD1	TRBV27	CASGDRGSQPQHF	TGTGCCAGCGGCGACAGGGGTAGTCAGCCCCAGCATTTT
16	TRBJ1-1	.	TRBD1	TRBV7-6	CASSFTLDRGRTEAFF	TGTGCCAGCAGCTTCACTTTGGACAGGGGAAGGACTGAAGCTTTCTTT
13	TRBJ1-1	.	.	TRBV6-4	CASSIRTDTEAFF	TGTGCCAGCAGCATAAGGACAGACACTGAAGCTTTCTTT
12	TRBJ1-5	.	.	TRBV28	CASFDRSRPQHF	TGTGCCAGCTTTGACAGGTCCCGGCCCCAGCATTTT
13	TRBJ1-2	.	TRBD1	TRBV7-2	CASSYRGRDGYTF	TGTGCCAGCAGCTACAGGGGGCGAGATGGCTACACCTTC
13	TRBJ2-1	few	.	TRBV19	CATAKQAYNEQFF	TGTGCCACCGCGAAACAGGCCTACAATGAGCAGTTCTTC
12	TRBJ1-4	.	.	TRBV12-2	CASRTTGEKLFF	TGTGCAAGTCGCACTACAGGGGAAAAACTGTTTTTT
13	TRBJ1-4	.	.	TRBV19	CASSIGGPEKLFF	TGTGCCAGTAGTATTGGAGGACCTGAAAAACTGTTTTTT
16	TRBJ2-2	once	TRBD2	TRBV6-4	CASSDSTSGDTGELFF	TGTGCCAGCAGTGATTCAACTAGCGGGGACACCGGGGAGCTGTTTTTT
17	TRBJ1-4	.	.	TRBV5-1	CASSSQPQRKADEKLFF	TGCGCCAGCAGCTCACAACCCCAGAGGAAGGCGGATGAAAAACTGTTTTTT
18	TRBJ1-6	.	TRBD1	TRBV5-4	CASGQFPAGTGPSLPLHF	TGTGCCAGCGGTCAGTTTCCAGCCGGGACAGGGCCTTCATTGCCCCTCCACTTT
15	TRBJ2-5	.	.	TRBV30	CAWSLRGSRQETQYF	TGTGCCTGGAGTCTCAGGGGATCGAGGCAAGAGACCCAGTACTTC
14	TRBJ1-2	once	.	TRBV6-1	CASSERQSNYGYTF	TGTGCCAGCAGTGAACGACAGAGTAACTATGGCTACACCTTC
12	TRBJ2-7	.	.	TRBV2	CASNLGPYEQYF	TGTGCCAGCAATCTAGGCCCCTACGAGCAGTACTTC
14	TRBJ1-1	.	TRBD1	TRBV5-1	CASSPRSGGTEAFF	TGCGCCAGCAGCCCGAGGTCAGGGGGGACTGAAGCTTTCTTT
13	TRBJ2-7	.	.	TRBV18	CASSPPHEAEQYF	TGTGCCAGCTCACCACCGCACGAGGCCGAGCAGTACTTC
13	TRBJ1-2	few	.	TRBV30	CAWSATRVGGYTF	TGTGCCTGGAGTGCAACCAGGGTTGGGGGCTACACCTTC
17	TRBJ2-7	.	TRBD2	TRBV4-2	CASSQKEPGLGGYEQYF	TGTGCCAGCAGCCAAAAAGAACCGGGACTAGGAGGCTACGAGCAGTACTTC
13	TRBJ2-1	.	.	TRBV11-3	CASSPTLGSEQFF	TGTGCCAGCAGCCCCACCTTGGGGAGTGAGCAGTTCTTC